The 29 T cell receptor beta chains presented below share a single source sample, sequenced in a study of T cell changes during pregnancy in multiple sclerosis. Profiled with immunoSEQ multiplex PCR; TCRdb holds only in-frame clones, not every one. The sample holds roughly 40,000 clones, 88% seen once. Here the sequenced sample was CD4+ T cells from peripheral blood mononuclear cells, taken before pregnancy. Receptors were obtained from a female donor with multiple sclerosis, enrolled in a pregnancy study.

The chain employs TRBV19 and TRBJ1-5, with a weak D call TRBD1 (6 bases). This CDR3 contains 14 residues. Germline-derived CDR1 and CDR2 are LNHDA and SQIVND (reference sequence). The germline V and J ends were trimmed by 7 bases and 7 bases, with 17 bases remaining between them. Here the CDR3 reads CASMGQGPRQPQHF. The DNA of the CDR3 is TGTGCCAGTATGGGCCAGGGGCCGCGGCAGCCCCAGCATTTT.

The chain uses TRBV6-5 and TRBJ2-7; the match to TRBD1 covers 8 bases. This CDR3 contains 14 residues. With 6 bases clipped from V and 3 bases from J, the junction kept 7 bases outside the gene matches. Germline-derived CDR1 and CDR2 are MNHEY and SVGAGI. CDR3 sequence (DNA): TGTGCCAGCAGACCTCGGACAGGGTTCTACGAGCAGTACTTC. This encodes CASRPRTGFYEQYF.

The CDR3 spells CASSLTGDYEQYF. The CDR3 DNA follows: TGCGCCAGCAGCTTGACCGGAGACTACGAGCAGTACTTC. The chain joins TRBV5-1 to TRBJ2-7; the D is unclear. CDR1 and CDR2 (germline): SGHRS, YFSETQ. V lost 1 base and J lost 3, with 8 bases in between. The CDR3 totals 13 residues.

The rearrangement joins TRBV5-4 to TRBJ2-5; D not resolved. Trimming shortened V by 4 bases and J by 2 bases, and 3 bases separated the two germline ends. CDR1 is SGHNT, CDR2 YYREEE, per germline (reference sequence). This CDR3 has 11 residues. The CDR3 DNA reads TGTGCCAGCAGCCAGCAAGAGACCCAGTACTTC. This translates into CASSQQETQYF.

The CDR3 sequence is CAWSPPAVPRREKLFF. Here the CDR3 DNA reads TGTGCCTGGAGCCCTCCCGCGGTGCCCCGGCGGGAAAAACTGTTTTTT. The V and J genes are TRBV30 and TRBJ1-4; no reliable D call. Germline lookup yields CDR1 GTSNPN and CDR2 SVGIG (reference sequence). CDR3 length equals 16 residues. Trimming took off 3 bases at V and 8 bases at J, with 22 bases between the two ends. Combining the CDR3 with reference TRBV30 and TRBJ1-4 gives the whole variable domain SQTIHQWPATLVQPVGSPLSLECTVEGTSNPNLYWYRQAAGRGLQLLFYSVGIGQISSEVPQNLSASRPQDRQFILSSKKLLLSDSGFYLCAWSPPAVPRREKLFFGSGTQLSVL.

V is TRBV19 and J is TRBJ1-5, with TRBD1 matching 8 bases. V trimming: 5 bases; J trimming: 5 bases; junction bases outside the gene matches: 11. The CDR3 runs 16 residues. CDR1 is LNHDA and CDR2 is SQIVND in the germline V gene (reference sequence). The CDR3 bases are TGTGCCAGTAGTTCCCGGACAGGGAAGATCGATCAGCCCCAGCATTTT. Translated: CASSSRTGKIDQPQHF.

As to this clone: A junction end diverges from the germline sequence, so it may reflect a read error. This chain uses TRBV6-1 with TRBJ1-2, with 7 bases fitting TRBD1. The CDR3 runs to 14 residues. The germline gives CDR1 MNHNS, CDR2 SASEGT. The CDR3 region is CASSEGGTDYGYTF. DNA for the CDR3: TGTGCCAGCAGCGAAGGGGGCACCGACTATGGCTACACCTTC.

This clone was counted a single time. The J gene is TRBJ1-1, the V gene TRBV7-9; the match to TRBD1 covers 9 bases. This CDR3 comprises 15 residues. J gave up 1 base and V 6 bases, and 6 bases lay outside the gene matches. Germline V gene sequence: CDR1 SEHNR, CDR2 FQNEAQ (reference sequence). The CDR3 sequence is CASRPQGQGNTEAFF. The CDR3 DNA follows: TGTGCCAGCAGGCCCCAGGGACAGGGGAACACTGAAGCTTTCTTT.

The rearrangement links TRBV30 to TRBJ2-1; D ambiguous. Germline CDR1 GTSNPN, CDR2 SVGIG (reference sequence). V was clipped by 0 bases and J by 4 bases, with 10 bases between them. This CDR3 region has 14 residues. The chain's CDR3 is CAWSVLSRYNEQFF. In DNA form, the CDR3 reads TGTGCCTGGAGTGTACTTTCACGGTACAATGAGCAGTTCTTC.

This chain joins TRBV9 and TRBJ2-7; 11 nucleotides line up with TRBD2. Germline CDR1 SGDLS, CDR2 YYNGEE. Trimming at V came to 3 bases and at J to 7 bases, leaving 15 bases not matched to a gene. The CDR3 loop spans 17 amino acids. The CDR3 bases are TGTGCCAGCAGCGAGACTAGCGGGACGAGGGGGGCCCAGGAGCAGTACTTC. Translated: CASSETSGTRGAQEQYF.

DNA of the CDR3: TGTGCCAGCTCACCCCCCCCGTCAGGGGGGTCTTTTGAACGAGACTATGGCTACACCTTC. Translation gives CASSPPPSGGSFERDYGYTF. The chain carries TRBV18 and TRBJ1-2, with TRBD1 matching over 7 bases. Germline V gene data show CDR1 as KGHSH and CDR2 as LQKENI. Germline trimming cut 3 bases from V and 3 bases from J; bases unmatched to any gene: 22. CDR3 size: 20 residues.

The chain joins TRBV2 to TRBJ1-2, with a possible D match to TRBD1 (6 bases). Trimming took 6 bases from V and 7 from J, leaving 15 bases between them. Germline V gene sequence: CDR1 SNHLY, CDR2 FYNNEI. The CDR3 sequence is 13 residues long. CDR3 DNA sequence: TGTGCCAGCAGGACAGGCGGCGAAGGTGGCTACACCTTC. Amino acid sequence: CASRTGGEGGYTF. Together with reference TRBV2 and TRBJ1-2, the CDR3 gives the full variable domain: EPEVTQTPSHQVTQMGQEVILRCVPISNHLYFYWYRQILGQKVEFLVSFYNNEISEKSEIFDDQFSVERPDGSNFTLKIRSTKLEDSAMYFCASRTGGEGGYTFGSGTRLTVV.

The gene calls are TRBV7-2 and TRBJ2-2; D possibly corresponds to TRBD2 (6 bases). The length of the CDR3 is 15 residues. Deletions cut 5 bases from V and 6 bases from J, with 16 bases between. Germline values: CDR1 SGHTA, CDR2 FQGNSA. DNA for the CDR3: TGTGCCAGCAGCATGAGGGCAGGGACTCCCGGGGAGCTGTTTTTT. This encodes CASSMRAGTPGELFF.

This clone was seen only once. V is TRBV6-1 and J is TRBJ1-5, with TRBD1 matching 11 bases. The J segment lost 6 bases and the V segment lost 6 bases, leaving 7 bases of the junction unmatched. This CDR3 spans 15 amino acids. CDR1 MNHNS and CDR2 SASEGT come from the germline V gene. In DNA, the CDR3 is TGTGCCAGCAGCCGGACAGGGGGCGAGGGTCAGCCCCAGCATTTT. Translating it yields CASSRTGGEGQPQHF.

This chain uses TRBV5-1 with TRBJ2-1; 13 bases map to TRBD2. Unmatched junction bases numbered 5, after V lost 2 bases and J lost 6 bases. This CDR3 has 16 residues. Germline values: CDR1 SGHRS, CDR2 YFSETQ. CDR3 in amino acids: CASSLRLAGGANEQFF. The CDR3 bases are TGCGCCAGCAGCTTAAGACTAGCGGGAGGTGCCAATGAGCAGTTCTTC.

This clone appeared once. The gene calls are TRBV28 and TRBJ2-5, with a tentative D call TRBD2 (5 bases). V was clipped by 2 bases and J by 5 bases, with 15 bases between them. Germline CDR1 is MDHEN and CDR2 is SYDVKM. This CDR3 has 15 residues. The CDR3 spells CASSLPSGERETQYF. In DNA, the CDR3 is TGTGCCAGCAGTTTACCGTCCGGGGAGAGGGAGACCCAGTACTTC.

This chain's CDR3 is CATKTVSYEQYF. Here the CDR3 DNA reads TGTGCCACCAAGACAGTCTCCTACGAGCAGTACTTC. The V call is TRBV2, the J call TRBJ2-7, with D possibly matching TRBD1 (5 bases). The germline CDR1 and CDR2 sequences are SNHLY and FYNNEI. The CDR3 spans 12 residues. V was clipped by 10 bases and J by 0 bases, with 10 bases between them.

This chain joins TRBV6-1 and TRBJ2-2; 10 nucleotides match TRBD1. Per the germline V gene, CDR1 is MNHNS and CDR2 is SASEGT. V was clipped by 6 bases and J by 8 bases; unmatched bases: 6. The CDR3 length is 14 residues. CDR3 sequence (DNA): TGTGCCAGCAGGGGGGACAGGGGTTTAGGGGAGCTGTTTTTT. Protein: CASRGDRGLGELFF.

The chain uses TRBV5-1 and TRBJ2-7; D is possibly TRBD2 (5 bases). The germline V gene encodes CDR1 SGHRS and CDR2 YFSETQ. Between the trimmed V and J ends, which lost 4 bases and 0 bases, there was a span of 23 bases. This CDR3 has 18 residues. For the CDR3, the DNA is TGCGCCAGCAGCAAGAGCGGAGGTAAGAACCCGAGCTCCTACGAGCAGTACTTC. It encodes CASSKSGGKNPSSYEQYF.

The chain recombines TRBV7-2 with TRBJ2-7, with TRBD2 identical over 7 bases. From germline, CDR1 is SGHTA and CDR2 FQGNSA. After removal of 1 base from V and 8 bases from J, the junction contained 8 bases not matched to a gene. This CDR3 region has 14 residues. This CDR3 is CASSLGGLGAQQYF. CDR3 bases: TGTGCCAGCAGCTTAGGTGGACTAGGGGCCCAGCAGTACTTC.

This clone was seen more than once but under ten times. The chain joins TRBV19 to TRBJ1-5, with D tentatively TRBD1 (6 bases). There are 13 residues in the CDR3. CDR1 and CDR2 from the germline V gene are LNHDA and SQIVND (reference sequence). Trimming stripped 10 bases from V and 4 bases from J, with 14 bases between. The CDR3 sequence: CAISGHTNQPQHF. CDR3 nucleotides: TGTGCCATATCGGGACACACTAATCAGCCCCAGCATTTT.

The rearrangement links TRBV9 to TRBJ2-1; 9 bases agree with TRBD2. Trimming cost V 3 bases and J 2 bases; bases outside gene matches: 9. The V gene's germline CDR1 is SGDLS and CDR2 YYNGEE. CDR3 length: 17 amino acids. Here the CDR3 DNA reads TGTGCCAGCAGCGCTACCTCGGGCGGGAGGGCCTACAATGAGCAGTTCTTC. It translates to CASSATSGGRAYNEQFF.

This sequence joins TRBV10-3 and TRBJ2-3; D is ambiguous. The V end was cut by 10 bases, the J end by 1 base, with 12 bases between. Germline CDR1 reads ENHRY; CDR2 reads SYGVKD. This CDR3 spans 13 amino acids. Here the CDR3 reads CASHGAGTDTQYF. CDR3 DNA: TGTGCCAGCCACGGAGCAGGCACAGATACGCAGTATTTT.

This clone has a single count. The chain is built from TRBV28 and TRBJ1-2; 10 bases are a match to TRBD1. V lost 6 bases, J lost 8 bases, and 6 bases stayed unmatched. CDR1 is MDHEN, CDR2 SYDVKM, per germline. The CDR3 is 13 residues long. The CDR3 protein is CASSPGQGVGYTF. CDR3 sequence (DNA): TGTGCCAGCAGCCCCGGACAGGGGGTAGGCTACACCTTC.

V usage is TRBV7-6 and J usage is TRBJ2-5; 8 bases are a match to TRBD2. Germline values: CDR1 SGHVS, CDR2 FNYEAQ. The CDR3 spans 16 residues. V trimming: 8 bases; J trimming: 5 bases; junction bases outside the gene matches: 16. The CDR3 spells CASGPGLGSRVETQYF. CDR3 DNA: TGTGCCAGCGGTCCGGGACTAGGAAGTAGGGTGGAGACCCAGTACTTC.

This chain connects TRBV5-1 to TRBJ2-7; D is undetermined. Germline CDR1 SGHRS, CDR2 YFSETQ. Between the trimmed V and J ends, which lost 4 bases and 3 bases, there was a span of 14 bases. This CDR3 comprises 14 residues. The CDR3 loop is CASSLGELSYEQYF. As DNA, the CDR3 is TGCGCCAGCAGCCTCGGAGAACTCAGCTACGAGCAGTACTTC.

The chain joins TRBV18 to TRBJ1-2; tentatively, D is TRBD1 (6 bases). The CDR3 runs to 15 residues. Germline V gene sequence: CDR1 KGHSH, CDR2 LQKENI. Trimming took 1 base from V and 6 from J, leaving 15 bases between them. CDR3 nucleotide sequence: TGTGCCAGCTCACCACGCGGAGGGGGGGACGATGGCTACACCTTC. It is translated as CASSPRGGGDDGYTF.

V and J are TRBV2 and TRBJ1-4; D is unclear. The V gene's germline CDR1 is SNHLY and CDR2 FYNNEI. The CDR3 length is 15 residues. V gave up 3 bases and J gave up 0 bases, with 8 bases separating them. DNA of the CDR3: TGTGCCAGCAGTGATGTGTCCACAACTAATGAAAAACTGTTTTTT. Translated: CASSDVSTTNEKLFF.

This clone was seen a handful of times. The chain is built from TRBV18 and TRBJ1-1, with D unresolved. CDR1 is KGHSH, CDR2 LQKENI, per germline. V lost 2 bases, J lost 1 base, and 8 bases lay in between. This CDR3 spans 14 amino acids. The CDR3 DNA is TGTGCCAGCTCACCAAATCGGGGGAACACTGAAGCTTTCTTT. It yields the protein CASSPNRGNTEAFF.